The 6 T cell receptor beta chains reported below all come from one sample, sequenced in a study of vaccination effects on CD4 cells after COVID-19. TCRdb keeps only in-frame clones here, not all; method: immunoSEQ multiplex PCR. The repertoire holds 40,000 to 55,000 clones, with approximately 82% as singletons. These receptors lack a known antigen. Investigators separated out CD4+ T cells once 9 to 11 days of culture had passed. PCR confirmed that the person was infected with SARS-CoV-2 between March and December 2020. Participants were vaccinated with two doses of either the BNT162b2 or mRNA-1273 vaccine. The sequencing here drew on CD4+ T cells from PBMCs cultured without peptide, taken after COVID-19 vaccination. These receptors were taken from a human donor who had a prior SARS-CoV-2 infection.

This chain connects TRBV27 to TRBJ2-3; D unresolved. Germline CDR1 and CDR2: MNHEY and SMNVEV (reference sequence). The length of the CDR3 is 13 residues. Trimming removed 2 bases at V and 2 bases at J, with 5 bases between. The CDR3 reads CASSLKFTDTQYF. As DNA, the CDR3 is TGTGCCAGCAGTTTAAAATTCACAGATACGCAGTATTTT.

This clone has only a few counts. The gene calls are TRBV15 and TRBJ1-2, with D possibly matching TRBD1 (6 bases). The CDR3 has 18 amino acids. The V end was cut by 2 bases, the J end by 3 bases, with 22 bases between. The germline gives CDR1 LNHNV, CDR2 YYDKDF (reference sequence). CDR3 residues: CATSRLGGTGPDDYGYTF. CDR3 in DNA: TGTGCCACCAGCAGATTAGGAGGCACAGGGCCCGACGACTATGGCTACACCTTC.

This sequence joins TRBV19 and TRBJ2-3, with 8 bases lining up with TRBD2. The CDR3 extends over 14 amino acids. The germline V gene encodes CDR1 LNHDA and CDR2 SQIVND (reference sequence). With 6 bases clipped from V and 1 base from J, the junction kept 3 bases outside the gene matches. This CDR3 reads CASRVGGGTDTQYF. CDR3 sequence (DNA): TGTGCCAGTAGGGTCGGGGGGGGCACAGATACGCAGTATTTT.

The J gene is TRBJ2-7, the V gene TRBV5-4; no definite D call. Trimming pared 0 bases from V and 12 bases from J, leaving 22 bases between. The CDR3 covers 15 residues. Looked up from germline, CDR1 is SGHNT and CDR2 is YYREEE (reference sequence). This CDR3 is CASSLGPLEDSLGYF. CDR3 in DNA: TGTGCCAGCAGCTTGGGGCCCCTAGAAGACTCGCTGGGGTACTTC.

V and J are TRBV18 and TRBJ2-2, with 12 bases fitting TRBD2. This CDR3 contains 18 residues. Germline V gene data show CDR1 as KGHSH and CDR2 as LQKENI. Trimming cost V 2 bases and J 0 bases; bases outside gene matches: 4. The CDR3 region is CASSPSLAGGANTGELFF. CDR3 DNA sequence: TGTGCCAGCTCACCAAGCCTAGCGGGAGGGGCGAACACCGGGGAGCTGTTTTTT. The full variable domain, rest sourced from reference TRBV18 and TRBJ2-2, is NAGVMQNPRHLVRRRGQEARLRCSPMKGHSHVYWYRQLPEEGLKFMVYLQKENIIDESGMPKERFSAEFPKEGPSILRIQQVVRGDSAAYFCASSPSLAGGANTGELFFGEGSRLTVL.

The chain's CDR3 is CASSDRTWGEKLFF. In DNA form, the CDR3 reads TGTGCCAGCAGTGATAGGACCTGGGGTGAAAAACTGTTTTTT. V and J are TRBV6-1 and TRBJ1-4; D not resolved. From germline, CDR1 is MNHNS and CDR2 SASEGT. The V end was cut by 3 bases, the J end by 7 bases, with 12 bases between. CDR3 length: 14 residues.